This entry lists 5 T cell receptor beta chains sequenced from one sample in a study of monozygotic twins with cystic fibrosis. Here immunoSEQ multiplex PCR was the method, and the copy in TCRdb shows in-frame clones only, minus some. The sample has tens of thousands of clones, more than 85% seen once. The sample taken for sequencing was blood. These receptors were collected from a girl aged 2-15 years with cystic fibrosis.

V gene TRBV27 combines with J gene TRBJ2-7; 10 bases are shared with TRBD2. Per the germline V gene, CDR1 is MNHEY and CDR2 is SMNVEV (reference sequence). The CDR3 contains 14 residues. J lost 4 bases, V lost 6 bases, and 6 bases had no gene match. DNA of the CDR3: TGTGCCAGCAGACCGGGACTAGCGTCGTACGAGCAGTACTTC. Its translation is CASRPGLASYEQYF.

For the CDR3, the DNA is TGCAGCGTTGACAGGAACAGGGTGACGGGTTGGAATGAAAAACTGTTTTTT. Translating it yields CSVDRNRVTGWNEKLFF. The chain links TRBV29-1 to TRBJ1-4, with TRBD1 as a possible D gene (6 bases). Germline CDR1 SQVTM, CDR2 ANQGSEA. V lost 3 bases to trimming and J lost 5 bases, with 22 bases between them. This CDR3 spans 17 amino acids. The variable domain in full, completed from reference TRBV29-1 and TRBJ1-4, reads SAVISQKPSRDICQRGTSLTIQCQVDSQVTMMFWYRQQPGQSLTLIATANQGSEATYESGFVIDKFPISRPNLTFSTLTVSNMSPEDSSIYLCSVDRNRVTGWNEKLFFGSGTQLSVL.

This chain uses TRBV7-9 with TRBJ1-5; 9 bases agree with TRBD1. Unmatched junction bases numbered 14, after V lost 5 bases and J lost 3 bases. This CDR3 has 18 amino acids. Germline V CDR1 and CDR2: SEHNR, FQNEAQ (reference sequence). The chain's CDR3 is CASSLGTGKRRDNQPQHF. CDR3 coding DNA: TGTGCCAGCAGCCTAGGGACAGGGAAAAGGAGGGACAATCAGCCCCAGCATTTT.

The chain carries TRBV5-8 and TRBJ2-3; 13 positions match TRBD2. Losses at the gene ends were 4 bases for V and 4 bases for J; bases not matched to a gene: 6. Germline lookup yields CDR1 SGHTS and CDR2 YDEGEE. The CDR3 loop spans 16 amino acids. The CDR3: CASSHGTSGVSDTQYF. CDR3 in DNA: TGTGCCAGCAGCCACGGGACTAGCGGGGTGTCAGATACGCAGTATTTT.

The rearrangement links TRBV28 to TRBJ2-7; 11 bases match TRBD2. Germline V gene sequence: CDR1 MDHEN, CDR2 SYDVKM. V lost 7 bases and J lost 3; bases outside the gene matches: 8. The CDR3 has 15 residues. CDR3 coding DNA: TGTGCCAGCACCATGGCCGGGACTAGCGGCTACGAGCAGTACTTC. Translating it yields CASTMAGTSGYEQYF.